This passage covers 30 T cell receptor beta chains from one sample sequenced in a study of OX40 agonist ivuxolimab in advanced cancers. The table came from immunoSEQ multiplex PCR; TCRdb's copy has only in-frame clones and leaves some out. The sample lists about 80,000 clones, 94% occurring once. The starting material was CD4+ or CD8+ T cells sorted from blood, obtained in a trial of the OX40 agonist ivuxolimab. The receptors stem from an adult with an advanced solid tumor such as melanoma, head and neck, liver or kidney cancer.

V gene TRBV2 combines with J gene TRBJ2-1, with 7 bases aligning to TRBD2. V trimming: 2 bases; J trimming: 5 bases; junction bases outside the gene matches: 9. The CDR3 is 16 residues long. Germline V CDR1 and CDR2: SNHLY, FYNNEI. In nucleotides, the CDR3 is TGTGCCAGCAGTGAAATCGGGGACTACGTGAACAATGAGCAGTTCTTC. Its protein is CASSEIGDYVNNEQFF.

This chain connects TRBV9 to TRBJ2-5; 12 bases map to TRBD1. The ends lost 3 bases at V and 3 bases at J; junction bases unmatched: 9. In germline, CDR1 is SGDLS, CDR2 YYNGEE. The CDR3 sequence is 17 residues long. The CDR3 region is CASSGGDRGRGEETQYF. DNA for the CDR3: TGTGCCAGCAGCGGAGGGGACAGGGGGCGAGGAGAAGAGACCCAGTACTTC.

V is TRBV19 and J is TRBJ1-1, with TRBD1 identical over 8 bases. This CDR3 spans 18 amino acids. From germline, CDR1 is LNHDA and CDR2 SQIVND (reference sequence). The V segment lost 0 bases and the J segment 5 bases; nucleotides outside the gene matches: 14. CDR3 coding DNA: TGTGCCAGTAGTATAGATCAGGCGAGACAGGGGTCGCGGACTGAAGCTTTCTTT. It translates to CASSIDQARQGSRTEAFF.

This chain uses TRBV5-6 with TRBJ2-1; 10 nucleotides align to TRBD1. This CDR3 region has 16 residues. Losses at the gene ends were 4 bases for V and 7 bases for J; bases not matched to a gene: 11. From germline, CDR1 is SGHDT and CDR2 YYEEEE. CDR3 sequence: CASSGGTGEFQNEQFF. Written as DNA, the CDR3 is TGTGCCAGCAGCGGCGGGACAGGGGAATTTCAGAATGAGCAGTTCTTC.

This CDR3 is CASSDRSSGNTIYF. In nucleotides, the CDR3 is TGTGCCAGCAGTGACCGCAGCTCTGGAAACACCATATATTTT. The chain couples TRBV6-1 to TRBJ1-3, with D uncertain. The germline gives CDR1 MNHNS, CDR2 SASEGT. Trimming stripped 3 bases from V and 0 bases from J, with 6 bases between. There are 14 residues in the CDR3.

This rearrangement joins TRBV4-3 to TRBJ2-1, with 10 bases that match TRBD2. The CDR3 is 17 residues long. J was trimmed by 5 bases and V by 2 bases; bases with no gene match: 9. CDR1 LGHNA and CDR2 YSLEER come from the germline V gene. CDR3 DNA: TGCGCCAGCAGCCAATCAAGCGTACTAGCGGGGAACAATGAGCAGTTCTTC. Amino acid sequence: CASSQSSVLAGNNEQFF.

CDR3 bases: TGTGCCAGCAGTGAATTGAGACAGGGAAATGGCGAGCAGTACTTC. Translation: CASSELRQGNGEQYF. This chain links TRBV2 with TRBJ2-7; 7 bases map to TRBD1. V lost 2 bases to trimming and J lost 6 bases; unmatched junction nucleotides: 10. This CDR3 contains 15 residues. CDR1 and CDR2 from the germline V gene are SNHLY and FYNNEI.

The V and J genes are TRBV30 and TRBJ1-1, with D uncertain. V lost 1 base to trimming and J lost 1 base, with 7 bases between them. The germline V gene encodes CDR1 GTSNPN and CDR2 SVGIG (reference sequence). This CDR3 has 13 residues. CDR3 loop: CAWSGIGNTEAFF. For the CDR3, the DNA is TGTGCCTGGAGTGGAATTGGGAACACTGAAGCTTTCTTT.

The genes are TRBV10-2 and TRBJ2-2, with no clear D. Per the germline V gene, CDR1 is WSHSY and CDR2 is SAAADI. CDR3 size: 14 residues. The ends were cut back, 6 bases at V and 3 bases at J, with 11 bases in the middle. CDR3 sequence (DNA): TGCGCCAGCAGCCCAGTGTCGTACACCGGGGAGCTGTTTTTT. Translated, it gives CASSPVSYTGELFF.

The chain recombines TRBV19 with TRBJ1-5; D remains ambiguous. The V gene lost 2 bases and the J gene lost 5 bases, with 7 bases spanning the gap. The germline V gene has CDR1 LNHDA and CDR2 SQIVND (reference sequence). CDR3 length equals 13 residues. DNA for the CDR3: TGTGCCAGTAGTATATTCGCGGATCAGCCCCAGCATTTT. Protein: CASSIFADQPQHF.

The rearrangement uses TRBV11-2 and TRBJ2-7; D possibly corresponds to TRBD1 (5 bases). V lost 0 bases, J lost 3 bases, and 15 bases lay in between. The germline V gene encodes CDR1 SGHAT and CDR2 FQNNGV. This CDR3 region has 16 residues. The CDR3 DNA reads TGTGCCAGCAGCTTAGAGGTCTCAGGGCGGTACTACGAGCAGTACTTC. It translates to CASSLEVSGRYYEQYF.

This clone came up a few times. The rearrangement uses TRBV7-9 and TRBJ2-7; no clear D gene. The V gene's germline CDR1 is SEHNR and CDR2 FQNEAQ (reference sequence). Trimming stripped 1 base from V and 2 bases from J, with 9 bases between. CDR3 size: 14 residues. DNA for the CDR3: TGTGCCAGCAGCTTAGAACGCTGGCCCTACGAGCAGTACTTC. Translating it yields CASSLERWPYEQYF.

This clone showed up just once. V is TRBV5-4 and J is TRBJ2-1, with 9 positions matching TRBD1. V shed 6 bases, J shed 5 bases, and the junction held 9 bases outside the gene matches. The CDR3 totals 15 residues. CDR1 is SGHNT, CDR2 YYREEE, per germline (reference sequence). The CDR3 region has the DNA TGTGCCAGCAACCCCCGGGACAGGGCCCACAATGAGCAGTTCTTC. Its translation is CASNPRDRAHNEQFF.

The chain employs TRBV11-3 and TRBJ2-7; 7 bases line up with TRBD1. Germline V gives CDR1 SGHNT, CDR2 YENEEA. This CDR3 region has 14 residues. Losses at the gene ends were 5 bases for V and 2 bases for J; bases not matched to a gene: 6. In DNA form, the CDR3 reads TGTGCCAGCAGCACTACAGGGGCCGCCTACGAGCAGTACTTC. Amino acid sequence: CASSTTGAAYEQYF.

This chain's CDR3 is CASSYGTLNEQFF. The CDR3 DNA reads as TGTGCCAGCAGTTACGGGACTCTCAATGAGCAGTTCTTC. The chain couples TRBV6-5 to TRBJ2-1; D is possibly TRBD2 (6 bases). V lost 2 bases and J lost 6, with 8 bases in between. The CDR3 totals 13 residues. From germline, CDR1 is MNHEY and CDR2 SVGAGI.

The CDR3 loop is CASSWSVQGAEQFF. CDR3 in DNA: TGTGCCAGCAGCTGGTCCGTACAGGGCGCTGAGCAGTTCTTC. This chain links TRBV7-2 with TRBJ2-1, with D possibly TRBD1 on 6 matching bases. From germline, CDR1 is SGHTA and CDR2 FQGNSA. CDR3 length: 14 residues. V was pared by 4 bases and J by 9 bases, with 16 bases between.

The V and J genes are TRBV5-4 and TRBJ2-5; TRBD1 agrees at 7 bases. The CDR3 covers 14 residues. Per the germline V gene, CDR1 is SGHNT and CDR2 is YYREEE (reference sequence). With 0 bases clipped from V and 5 bases from J, the junction kept 4 bases outside the gene matches. DNA of the CDR3: TGTGCCAGCAGCTTGGGTGACAGGGAGGAGACCCAGTACTTC. It specifies CASSLGDREETQYF.

This clone appeared once. V gene TRBV7-9 combines with J gene TRBJ2-7; D remains ambiguous. There are 15 residues in the CDR3. The V and J ends lost 5 bases and 3 bases respectively, with 17 bases between them. In germline, CDR1 is SEHNR, CDR2 FQNEAQ (reference sequence). Here the CDR3 reads CASSATIKTDYEQYF. The DNA for the CDR3 is TGTGCCAGCAGCGCAACGATCAAAACAGACTACGAGCAGTACTTC. Drawing the rest from reference TRBV7-9 and TRBJ2-7, the complete variable domain is DTGVSQNPRHKITKRGQNVTFRCDPISEHNRLYWYRQTLGQGPEFLTYFQNEAQLEKSRLLSDRFSAERPKGSFSTLEIQRTEQGDSAMYLCASSATIKTDYEQYFGPGTRLTVT.

The chain employs TRBV11-2 and TRBJ1-1, with 7 bases lining up with TRBD1. This CDR3 contains 13 residues. Per germline, CDR1 SGHAT and CDR2 FQNNGV. Trimming at V came to 5 bases and at J to 5 bases, leaving 5 bases not matched to a gene. CDR3 protein: CASSRTGRTEAFF. The CDR3 nucleotides read TGTGCCAGCAGCCGGACAGGACGGACTGAAGCTTTCTTT.

The rearrangement joins TRBV10-3 to TRBJ2-1; D is unresolved. Germline values: CDR1 ENHRY, CDR2 SYGVKD. The CDR3 has 16 amino acids. V lost 3 bases to trimming and J lost 0 bases, with 12 bases between them. The CDR3 coding sequence is TGTGCCATCAGTGACGCTGGTTACCCCTCCTACAATGAGCAGTTCTTC. Its protein product is CAISDAGYPSYNEQFF.

The chain links TRBV7-6 to TRBJ2-5; D perhaps matches TRBD2 (5 bases). Germline V CDR1 and CDR2: SGHVS, FNYEAQ. V gave up 5 bases and J gave up 7 bases, with 29 bases separating them. The CDR3 contains 18 residues. This CDR3 reads CASSQIDSLLVPSVTQYF. Written as DNA, the CDR3 is TGTGCCAGCAGCCAAATCGACTCCTTACTAGTACCCTCTGTGACCCAGTACTTC.

V usage is TRBV18 and J usage is TRBJ2-7, with D possibly matching TRBD1 (6 bases). Trimming pared 2 bases from V and 3 bases from J, leaving 11 bases between. The CDR3 is 14 amino acids. Per the germline V gene, CDR1 is KGHSH and CDR2 is LQKENI. CDR3 residues: CASSPRDNIYEQYF. The CDR3 DNA follows: TGTGCCAGCTCACCAAGGGACAACATCTACGAGCAGTACTTC.

The chain combines TRBV7-8 with TRBJ2-5; D remains ambiguous. CDR1 SGHVS and CDR2 FQNEAQ come from the germline V gene. V lost 1 base to trimming and J lost 5 bases, with 14 bases between them. This CDR3 region has 15 residues. The CDR3 DNA follows: TGTGCCAGCAGCTTAGGCCCCGCCGGTGGCGAGACCCAGTACTTC. Protein sequence: CASSLGPAGGETQYF.

The chain employs TRBV9 and TRBJ2-7; D not resolved. CDR1 and CDR2 from the germline V gene are SGDLS and YYNGEE. The CDR3 has 13 residues. Trimming cost V 4 bases and J 0 bases, with 8 bases left between them. The CDR3 nucleotides are TGTGCCAGCAGCCCCCCGAGCTCCTACGAGCAGTACTTC. Encoded protein: CASSPPSSYEQYF.

This sequence joins TRBV5-1 and TRBJ2-7; either TRBD1 or TRBD2 may supply D (5 bases each). The CDR3 loop spans 15 amino acids. The germline V and J ends were trimmed by 5 bases and 2 bases, with 17 bases remaining between them. Looked up from germline, CDR1 is SGHRS and CDR2 is YFSETQ. In DNA form, the CDR3 reads TGCGCCAGCAGATTTAATTGGGGACGGACCTACGAGCAGTACTTC. It is translated as CASRFNWGRTYEQYF.

The V call is TRBV7-2, the J call TRBJ2-5; maybe TRBD1 (5 bases). Germline CDR1 SGHTA, CDR2 FQGNSA. Trimming cost V 5 bases and J 5 bases, with 15 bases left between them. The CDR3 loop spans 14 amino acids. The CDR3 here is CASSATVVGETQYF. The CDR3, as DNA: TGTGCCAGCAGCGCGACAGTGGTGGGGGAGACCCAGTACTTC. The full variable domain, its missing parts supplied by reference TRBV7-2 and TRBJ2-5, is GAGVSQSPSNKVTEKGKDVELRCDPISGHTALYWYRQSLGQGLEFLIYFQGNSAPDKSGLPSDRFSAERTGGSVSTLTIQRTQQEDSAVYLCASSATVVGETQYFGPGTRLLVL.

This sequence joins TRBV9 and TRBJ2-4, with D perhaps TRBD1 (5 bases). Trimming removed 7 bases at V and 3 bases at J, with 17 bases between. This CDR3 has 15 amino acids. Germline V gene sequence: CDR1 SGDLS, CDR2 YYNGEE. The CDR3 bases are TGTGCCAGCTCGGGTGCCAGGGCTGACAAAAACATTCAGTACTTC. It codes for CASSGARADKNIQYF.

The chain recombines TRBV11-2 with TRBJ1-1; possible D gene TRBD1, 5 bases. Germline CDR1 SGHAT, CDR2 FQNNGV. The CDR3 spans 16 residues. V was cut by 3 bases and J by 7 bases, with 21 bases left in between. DNA of the CDR3: TGTGCCAGCAGCTTCGGGGGATCAATCACCCCTTTTGAAGCTTTCTTT. Its translation: CASSFGGSITPFEAFF.

CDR3 sequence: CASSPSSLRLAGATYEQYF. The CDR3 nucleotides read TGTGCCAGCTCTCCCTCTTCCTTAAGACTAGCGGGTGCAACCTACGAGCAGTACTTC. The V call is TRBV18, the J call TRBJ2-7, with TRBD2 matching 10 bases. CDR3 length: 19 amino acids. The germline gives CDR1 KGHSH, CDR2 LQKENI. V shed 6 bases, J shed 2 bases, and the junction held 19 bases outside the gene matches.

The chain links TRBV5-1 to TRBJ2-3; TRBD2 is a possible D gene (6 bases). The CDR3 runs to 15 residues. Per the germline V gene, CDR1 is SGHRS and CDR2 is YFSETQ. V was cut by 4 bases and J by 5 bases, with 17 bases left in between. In nucleotides, the CDR3 is TGCGCCAGCAGCGGGTTACCGGGAGCTGGAGATACGCAGTATTTT. Protein product: CASSGLPGAGDTQYF.